This T cell receptor (beta chain) was sequenced during a study of blood T cell repertoires in COVID-19. Clones were read by immunoSEQ multiplex PCR, and TCRdb kept only the in-frame ones, dropping some. The data hold just under 60,000 clones, with 88% observed a single time. V was pared by 2 bases and J by 1 base, with 6 bases between. Germline V gene data show CDR1 as MNHEY and CDR2 as SVGAGI. This CDR3 is built from 14 residues. This rearrangement joins TRBV6-5 to TRBJ1-3; D might be TRBD1 (5 bases). The clonotype originates from a man in his sixties with acute or convalescent COVID-19. Sequenced sample: peripheral blood. The DNA for the CDR3 is TGTGCCAGCAGTTACGGGGGGTCTGGAAACACCATATATTTT. As protein: CASSYGGSGNTIYF.